This T cell receptor beta chain appears in the sequencing data of a study of graft-versus-host responses after intestinal transplantation. The study, taken as a whole, reports: GvH clones turned up in recipient marrow; some had shown up first in ileum or blood.

There are 13 residues in the CDR3. The V end lost 0 bases, the J end lost 2 bases, and 5 bases lay between the germline ends. Germline-derived CDR1 and CDR2 are SGDLS and YYNGEE. Clones were sequenced by immunoSEQ multiplex PCR, and TCRdb holds only the in-frame ones, with some missing. The sample has 84,000 or so clones, about four fifths seen once. Regarding this clone: Antigen unknown. Other DNA sequences in the same sample also yield this CDR3.

The chain has TRBV9 and TRBJ1-2; TRBD1 might be the D (5 bases). This receptor was obtained from a human donor who received an intestinal transplant. Specimen: unstimulated CD4+ T cells sorted from spleen or lymph node cells, collected before intestinal transplant. The CDR3, as DNA: TGTGCCAGCAGCGTAGACAGGAACTATGGCTACACCTTC. Protein: CASSVDRNYGYTF. The whole variable domain, remainder taken from reference TRBV9 and TRBJ1-2, is DSGVTQTPKHLITATGQRVTLRCSPRSGDLSVYWYQQSLDQGLQFLIQYYNGEERAKGNILERFSAQQFPDLHSELNLSSLELGDSALYFCASSVDRNYGYTFGSGTRLTVV.